Shown below are 5 T cell receptor beta chains from a single sample sequenced in a study of cytomegalovirus exposure and HLA in healthy donors. PCR employed 60 Vbeta and 13 Jbeta primers. The table came from immunoSEQ multiplex PCR; TCRdb's copy has only in-frame clones and leaves some out. This table has roughly 230,000 clones, around 90% appearing once. Source material: PBMCs. The receptors shown here come from a girl aged 2 to 10 in good health and CMV-seronegative.

The chain recombines TRBV2 with TRBJ2-3; 9 bases are shared with TRBD2. V lost 7 bases, J lost 6 bases, and 5 bases stayed unmatched. The CDR3 sequence is 13 residues long. The germline V gene has CDR1 SNHLY and CDR2 FYNNEI. DNA for the CDR3: TGTGCCAGCAAGGCGGGGGGGCCCGATACGCAGTATTTT. Translating it yields CASKAGGPDTQYF.

V usage is TRBV27 and J usage is TRBJ2-7; unclear D gene. The CDR3 has 14 amino acids. V was clipped by 4 bases and J by 3 bases, with 13 bases between them. From germline, CDR1 is MNHEY and CDR2 SMNVEV (reference sequence). The chain's CDR3 is CASSSIPRHYEQYF. CDR3 in DNA: TGTGCCAGCAGTTCGATTCCAAGACACTACGAGCAGTACTTC.

The chain has TRBV10-3 and TRBJ2-2; 16 bases are a match to TRBD2. The CDR3 contains 17 residues. Germline CDR1 ENHRY, CDR2 SYGVKD. Trimming removed 10 bases from V and 5 bases from J; junction bases left unmatched: 10. DNA for the CDR3: TGTGCCACCGCCGGGACTAGCGGGGGGGCGGAGACCGGGGAGCTGTTTTTT. Its translation: CATAGTSGGAETGELFF.

The V call is TRBV9, the J call TRBJ2-5; 15 nucleotides align to TRBD2. Germline V lookup: CDR1 SGDLS, CDR2 YYNGEE. The CDR3 is made up of 17 amino acids. V trimming: 2 bases; J trimming: 4 bases; junction bases outside the gene matches: 6. For the CDR3, the DNA is TGTGCCAGCAGCGTGGGGACTAGCGGGGGGCCGGGAGAGACCCAGTACTTC. Its translation is CASSVGTSGGPGETQYF.

The chain has TRBV18 and TRBJ1-2, with a tentative D call TRBD1 (5 bases). V was shortened by 3 bases and J by 7 bases, with 21 bases between the two germline ends. CDR1 is KGHSH and CDR2 is LQKENI in the germline V gene. The CDR3 totals 16 residues. Here the CDR3 reads CASSPGRGAVSGGYTF. CDR3 nucleotides: TGTGCCAGCTCACCTGGGAGGGGCGCAGTATCGGGTGGCTACACCTTC. The variable domain in full, completed from reference TRBV18 and TRBJ1-2, reads NAGVMQNPRHLVRRRGQEARLRCSPMKGHSHVYWYRQLPEEGLKFMVYLQKENIIDESGMPKERFSAEFPKEGPSILRIQQVVRGDSAAYFCASSPGRGAVSGGYTFGSGTRLTVV.